A selection of T cell receptor beta chains follows, all from one sample in a study of cytomegalovirus exposure and HLA in healthy donors. Assay: immunoSEQ multiplex PCR; the TCRdb copy retains only in-frame clones and omits some. The sample has about 180,000 clones; 80% are singletons. Input material: PBMCs. The receptors were gathered from a man aged 35 to 55 in good health and CMV-seronegative. Both conserved end residues are part of each CDR3. D genes are given only for firm matches. The size entry is marked missing in some rows and otherwise reads once, few, many or a size class.

>.|TRBV7-2|TRBD2|TRBJ2-4
CASSPSPTSGRPKNIQYF
TGTGCCAGCAGCCCGAGTCCGACTAGCGGGAGGCCCAAAAACATTCAGTACTTC
>.|TRBV6-1|.|TRBJ1-2
CASSAGGSGNYGYTF
TGTGCCAGCAGTGCGGGGGGATCAGGCAACTATGGCTACACCTTC
>.|TRBV7-9|TRBD2|TRBJ2-7
CASSRTSRGPYEQYF
TGTGCCAGCAGCCGGACTAGCCGGGGCCCCTACGAGCAGTACTTC
>.|TRBV27|.|TRBJ2-1
CASSLLSVGQTYNEQFF
TGTGCCAGCAGTTTATTGTCGGTGGGGCAGACATACAATGAGCAGTTCTTC
>.|TRBV19|.|TRBJ1-1
CASSPIENTEAFF
TGTGCCAGTAGTCCCATAGAGAACACTGAAGCTTTCTTT
>once|TRBV5-1|.|TRBJ1-4
CASSSGSANEKLFF
TGCGCCAGCAGCTCCGGGAGTGCTAATGAAAAACTGTTTTTT
>.|TRBV27|TRBD1|TRBJ1-1
CASIRQGNTEAFF
TGTGCCAGCATTAGACAGGGGAACACTGAAGCTTTCTTT
>.|TRBV2|TRBD1|TRBJ1-2
CASRSQGASYGYTF
TGTGCCAGCAGGTCACAGGGGGCAAGCTATGGCTACACCTTC
>.|TRBV7-2|.|TRBJ2-3
CASSLTSLRDTQYF
TGTGCCAGCAGCTTAACGAGTCTCCGGGATACGCAGTATTTT
>.|TRBV11-3|TRBD2|TRBJ2-7
CASSLGGAGVYEQYF
TGTGCCAGCAGCTTAGGTGGGGCGGGGGTCTACGAGCAGTACTTC
>.|TRBV30|TRBD1|TRBJ1-2
CAWWTGGLGYTF
TGTGCCTGGTGGACAGGCGGTCTTGGCTACACCTTC
>.|TRBV4-3|TRBD1|TRBJ2-1
CASSQDWDRANEQFF
TGCGCCAGCAGCCAAGACTGGGACAGGGCCAATGAGCAGTTCTTC
>.|TRBV19|.|TRBJ2-2
CASSKQGGTGELFF
TGTGCCAGTAGTAAACAAGGCGGCACCGGGGAGCTGTTTTTT
>.|TRBV6-5|.|TRBJ2-7
CASSYSSGVGYGQYF
TGTGCCAGCAGTTACTCTTCGGGAGTGGGCTACGGGCAGTACTTC
>.|TRBV11-1|TRBD2|TRBJ2-3
CASSQLAGGPVDTQYF
TGTGCCAGCAGCCAATTAGCGGGAGGGCCGGTAGATACGCAGTATTTT
>once|TRBV6-5|.|TRBJ2-2
CASSYDRTLNTGELFF
TGTGCCAGCAGTTACGACAGGACACTGAACACCGGGGAGCTGTTTTTT
>once|TRBV2|TRBD2|TRBJ2-3
CASVPGLAGLDTQYF
TGTGCCAGCGTCCCGGGACTAGCGGGGTTAGATACGCAGTATTTT
>.|TRBV5-4|TRBD2|TRBJ2-5
CASSGGDQETQYF
TGTGCCAGCAGCGGGGGGGACCAAGAGACCCAGTACTTC
>.|TRBV7-2|.|TRBJ2-1
CASSPRDHPQFF
TGTGCCAGCAGCCCTCGGGATCATCCACAGTTCTTC
>few|TRBV27|.|TRBJ2-3
CASSFRGTDTQYF
TGTGCCAGCAGTTTCCGGGGCACAGATACGCAGTATTTT